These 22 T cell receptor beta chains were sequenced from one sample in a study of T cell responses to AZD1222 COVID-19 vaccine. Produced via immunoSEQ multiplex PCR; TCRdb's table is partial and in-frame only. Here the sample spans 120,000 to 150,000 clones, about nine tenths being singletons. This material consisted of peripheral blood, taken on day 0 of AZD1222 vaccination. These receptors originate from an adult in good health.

The CDR3 reads CASSGQAYGYTF. The CDR3 coding sequence is TGTGCCAGCAGCGGGCAGGCCTATGGCTACACCTTC. The chain employs TRBV2 and TRBJ1-2; D is unresolved. Trimming took 6 bases from V and 4 from J, leaving 9 bases between them. The CDR3 has 12 residues. The germline CDR1 and CDR2 sequences are SNHLY and FYNNEI.

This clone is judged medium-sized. The CDR3 here is CASSSQTDTQYF. The CDR3 coding sequence is TGTGCCAGCAGCTCCCAGACAGATACGCAGTATTTT. The rearrangement links TRBV7-2 to TRBJ2-3; D gene unclear. CDR3 length: 12 amino acids. Germline V gene data show CDR1 as SGHTA and CDR2 as FQGNSA. V was cut by 4 bases and J by 3 bases, with 5 bases left in between.

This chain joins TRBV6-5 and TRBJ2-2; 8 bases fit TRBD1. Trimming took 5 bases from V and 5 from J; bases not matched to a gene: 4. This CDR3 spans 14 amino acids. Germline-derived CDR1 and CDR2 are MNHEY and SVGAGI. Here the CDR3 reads CASSPNRGTGELFF. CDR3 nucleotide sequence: TGTGCCAGCAGTCCGAACAGGGGGACCGGGGAGCTGTTTTTT.

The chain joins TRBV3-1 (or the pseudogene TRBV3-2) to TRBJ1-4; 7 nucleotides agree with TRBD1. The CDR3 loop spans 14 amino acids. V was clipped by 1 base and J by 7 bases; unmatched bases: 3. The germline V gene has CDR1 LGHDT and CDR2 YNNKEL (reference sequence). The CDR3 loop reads CASSQGQGVEKLFF. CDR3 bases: TGTGCCAGCAGCCAAGGGCAGGGGGTTGAAAAACTGTTTTTT.

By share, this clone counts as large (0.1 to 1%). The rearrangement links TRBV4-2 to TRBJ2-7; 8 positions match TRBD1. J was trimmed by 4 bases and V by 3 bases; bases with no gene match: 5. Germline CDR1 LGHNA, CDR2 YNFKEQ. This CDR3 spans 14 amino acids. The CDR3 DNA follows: TGTGCCAGCAGCCATAGACAGGGGCCATACGAGCAGTACTTC. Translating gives CASSHRQGPYEQYF.

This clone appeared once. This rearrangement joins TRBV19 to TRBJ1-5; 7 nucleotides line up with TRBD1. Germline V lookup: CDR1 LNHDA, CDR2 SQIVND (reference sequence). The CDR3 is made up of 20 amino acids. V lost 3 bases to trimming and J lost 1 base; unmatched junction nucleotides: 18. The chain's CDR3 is CASSMLYADRQGGSNQPQHF. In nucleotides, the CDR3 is TGTGCCAGTAGTATGCTCTACGCCGATCGACAGGGAGGGAGCAATCAGCCCCAGCATTTT.

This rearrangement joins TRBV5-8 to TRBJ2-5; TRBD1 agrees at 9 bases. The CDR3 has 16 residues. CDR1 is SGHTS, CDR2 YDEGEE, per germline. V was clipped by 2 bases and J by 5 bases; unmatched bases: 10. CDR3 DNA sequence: TGTGCCAGCAGCTTCGGGGGACAGGGTGGATCTGAGACCCAGTACTTC. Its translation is CASSFGGQGGSETQYF.

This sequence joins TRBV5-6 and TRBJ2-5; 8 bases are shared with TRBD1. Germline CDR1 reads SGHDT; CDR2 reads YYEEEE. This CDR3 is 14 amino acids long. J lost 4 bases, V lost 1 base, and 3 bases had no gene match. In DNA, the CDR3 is TGTGCCAGCAGCTTGAGAGGGACAGGAGAGACCCAGTACTTC. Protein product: CASSLRGTGETQYF.

The CDR3 loop reads CASSQASGLDGETQYF. The CDR3 bases are TGTGCCAGCAGCCAGGCTAGTGGACTAGATGGAGAGACCCAGTACTTC. The chain combines TRBV4-2 with TRBJ2-5; 7 bases agree with TRBD2. The ends lost 3 bases at V and 4 bases at J; junction bases unmatched: 11. The CDR3 length is 16 residues. Per germline, CDR1 LGHNA and CDR2 YNFKEQ.

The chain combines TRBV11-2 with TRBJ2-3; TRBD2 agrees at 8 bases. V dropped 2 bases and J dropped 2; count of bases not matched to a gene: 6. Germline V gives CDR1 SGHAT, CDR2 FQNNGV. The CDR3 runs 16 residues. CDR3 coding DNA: TGTGCCAGCAGCTTACAGGGACTAGGGTACACAGATACGCAGTATTTT. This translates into CASSLQGLGYTDTQYF.

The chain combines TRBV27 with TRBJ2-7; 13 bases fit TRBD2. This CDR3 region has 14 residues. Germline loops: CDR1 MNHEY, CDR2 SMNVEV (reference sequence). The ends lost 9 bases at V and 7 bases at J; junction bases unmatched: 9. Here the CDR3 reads CASRTSGGVWEQYF. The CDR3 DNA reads TGTGCCAGTAGGACTAGCGGGGGCGTATGGGAGCAGTACTTC.

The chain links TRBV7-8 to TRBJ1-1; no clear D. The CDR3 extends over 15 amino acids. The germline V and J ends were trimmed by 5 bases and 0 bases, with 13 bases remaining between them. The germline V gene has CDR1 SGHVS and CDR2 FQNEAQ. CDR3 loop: CASSPQDDMNTEAFF. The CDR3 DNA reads TGTGCCAGCAGCCCCCAGGACGACATGAACACTGAAGCTTTCTTT.

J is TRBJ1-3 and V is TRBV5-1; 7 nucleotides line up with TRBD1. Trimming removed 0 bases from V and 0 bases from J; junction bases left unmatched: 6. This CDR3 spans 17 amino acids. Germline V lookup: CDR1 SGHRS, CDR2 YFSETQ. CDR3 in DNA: TGCGCCAGCAGCTTGGACCCAGGGGGACCCTCTGGAAACACCATATATTTT. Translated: CASSLDPGGPSGNTIYF.

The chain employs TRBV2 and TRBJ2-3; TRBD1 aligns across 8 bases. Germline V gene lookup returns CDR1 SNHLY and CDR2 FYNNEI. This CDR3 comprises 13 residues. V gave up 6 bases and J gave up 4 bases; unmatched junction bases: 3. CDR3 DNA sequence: TGTGCCAGCAGGACAGGGGTGGCAGATACGCAGTATTTT. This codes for CASRTGVADTQYF.

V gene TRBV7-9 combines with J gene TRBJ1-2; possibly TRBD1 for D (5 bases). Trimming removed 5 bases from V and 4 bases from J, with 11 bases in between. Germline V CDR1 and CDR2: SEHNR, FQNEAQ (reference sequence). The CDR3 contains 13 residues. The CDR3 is CASSPGTGYGYTF. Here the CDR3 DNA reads TGTGCCAGCAGCCCCGGGACCGGCTATGGCTACACCTTC.

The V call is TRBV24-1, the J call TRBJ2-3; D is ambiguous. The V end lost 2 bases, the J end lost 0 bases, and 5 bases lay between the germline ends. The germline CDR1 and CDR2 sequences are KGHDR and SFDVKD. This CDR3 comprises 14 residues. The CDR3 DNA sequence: TGTGCCACCAGTGATTCAAGGAGCACAGATACGCAGTATTTT. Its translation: CATSDSRSTDTQYF.

CDR3 loop: CSVLAAYNEQFF. The CDR3 DNA sequence: TGCAGCGTACTAGCCGCCTACAATGAGCAGTTCTTC. The chain uses TRBV29-1 and TRBJ2-1, with D perhaps TRBD2 (6 bases). V was cut by 6 bases and J by 2 bases, with 8 bases left in between. The CDR3 loop spans 12 amino acids. The germline V gene has CDR1 SQVTM and CDR2 ANQGSEA.

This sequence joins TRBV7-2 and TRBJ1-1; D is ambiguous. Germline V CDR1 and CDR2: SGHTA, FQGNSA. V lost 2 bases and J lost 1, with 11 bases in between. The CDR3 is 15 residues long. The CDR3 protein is CASSLRQAENTEAFF. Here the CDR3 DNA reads TGTGCCAGCAGCTTACGGCAGGCCGAGAACACTGAAGCTTTCTTT.

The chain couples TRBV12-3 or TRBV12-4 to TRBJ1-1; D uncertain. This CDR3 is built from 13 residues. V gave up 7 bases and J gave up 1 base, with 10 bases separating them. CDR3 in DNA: TGTGCCAGCACCCCCTTAAGGAACACTGAAGCTTTCTTT. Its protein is CASTPLRNTEAFF.

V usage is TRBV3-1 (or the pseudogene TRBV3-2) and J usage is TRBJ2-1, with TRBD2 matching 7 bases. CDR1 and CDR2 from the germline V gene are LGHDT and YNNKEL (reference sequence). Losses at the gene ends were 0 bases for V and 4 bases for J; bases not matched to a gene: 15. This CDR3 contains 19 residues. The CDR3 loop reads CASSQDPRAAGIAYNEQFF. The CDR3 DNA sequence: TGTGCCAGCAGCCAAGATCCTAGGGCAGCGGGGATAGCTTACAATGAGCAGTTCTTC.

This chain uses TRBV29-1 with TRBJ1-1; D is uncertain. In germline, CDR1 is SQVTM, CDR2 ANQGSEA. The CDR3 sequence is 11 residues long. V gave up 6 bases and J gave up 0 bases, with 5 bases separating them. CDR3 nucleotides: TGCAGCGTCCCCGTGAACACTGAAGCTTTCTTT. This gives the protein CSVPVNTEAFF.

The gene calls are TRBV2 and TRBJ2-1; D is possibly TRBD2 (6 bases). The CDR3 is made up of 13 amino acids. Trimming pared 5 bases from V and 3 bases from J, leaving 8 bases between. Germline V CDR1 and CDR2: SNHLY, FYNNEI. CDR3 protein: CASSRDFYNEQFF. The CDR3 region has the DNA TGTGCCAGCAGTAGGGACTTCTACAATGAGCAGTTCTTC.